The 23 T cell receptor beta chains in this list originate from one sample, sequenced in a study of T cell responses to AZD1222 COVID-19 vaccine. Sequencing was performed with immunoSEQ multiplex PCR; in TCRdb, only in-frame clones are kept and a portion is missing. The table lists about 140,000 clones, around 90% of them singletons. The material was peripheral blood, obtained 28 days after the second dose of the MenACWY control vaccine. The receptors were sampled from an adult who received the MenACWY meningococcal vaccine as a control.

The chain uses TRBV29-1 and TRBJ1-1; 7 bases agree with TRBD1. CDR1 SQVTM and CDR2 ANQGSEA come from the germline V gene. This CDR3 comprises 12 residues. CDR3 sequence (DNA): TGCAGTCATGACAGGGCCGGGACTGAAGCTTTCTTT. Its translation: CSHDRAGTEAFF.

This clone was seen just once. The V and J genes are TRBV3-1 (or the pseudogene TRBV3-2) and TRBJ2-4; 9 bases are shared with TRBD2. V trimming: 6 bases; J trimming: 4 bases; junction bases outside the gene matches: 4. The CDR3 consists of 14 residues. CDR1 and CDR2 from the germline V gene are LGHDT and YNNKEL (reference sequence). The CDR3 here is CASSFSGSKNIQYF. Written as DNA, the CDR3 is TGTGCCAGCAGTTTTAGCGGGAGTAAAAACATTCAGTACTTC.

The chain employs TRBV28 and TRBJ1-2; 7 bases are shared with TRBD1. From germline, CDR1 is MDHEN and CDR2 SYDVKM. This CDR3 is built from 14 residues. Trimming at V came to 2 bases and at J to 3 bases, leaving 3 bases not matched to a gene. CDR3 nucleotide sequence: TGTGCCAGCAGTTTAGGCAGGGGGGACTATGGCTACACCTTC. Translated, it gives CASSLGRGDYGYTF.

The chain couples TRBV11-2 to TRBJ1-4; 8 bases match TRBD1. The J segment lost 8 bases and the V segment lost 5 bases, leaving 4 bases of the junction unmatched. CDR3 length: 13 residues. Germline V CDR1 and CDR2: SGHAT, FQNNGV. CDR3 in amino acids: CASSNRGSEKLFF. The CDR3 DNA is TGTGCCAGCAGCAACAGGGGGTCGGAAAAACTGTTTTTT. Together with reference TRBV11-2 and TRBJ1-4, the CDR3 gives the full variable domain: EAGVAQSPRYKIIEKRQSVAFWCNPISGHATLYWYQQILGQGPKLLIQFQNNGVVDDSQLPKDRFSAERLKGVDSTLKIQPAKLEDSAVYLCASSNRGSEKLFFGSGTQLSVL.

This clone was found a few times. V gene TRBV7-9 combines with J gene TRBJ2-7; D may be TRBD2 (5 bases). Germline V gives CDR1 SEHNR, CDR2 FQNEAQ (reference sequence). This CDR3 is built from 13 residues. V was shortened by 5 bases and J by 5 bases, with 13 bases between the two germline ends. The CDR3 nucleotides read TGTGCCAGCAGCCCCGATCTGACTAACGAGCAGTACTTC. Protein: CASSPDLTNEQYF.

The chain employs TRBV9 and TRBJ2-1, with D hard to call. CDR3 length: 15 amino acids. Germline CDR1 and CDR2: SGDLS and YYNGEE. Deletions cut 0 bases from V and 1 base from J, with 8 bases between. This CDR3 is CASSVDTTSYNEQFF. CDR3 coding DNA: TGTGCCAGCAGCGTAGATACTACATCCTACAATGAGCAGTTCTTC.

The chain employs TRBV5-1 and TRBJ1-1; D perhaps matches TRBD1 (6 bases). V lost 0 bases and J lost 1, with 10 bases in between. The CDR3 is 15 amino acids. In germline, CDR1 is SGHRS, CDR2 YFSETQ. The CDR3 bases are TGCGCCAGCAGCTTGGGGCAGGGGACGAACACTGAAGCTTTCTTT. This gives the protein CASSLGQGTNTEAFF.

The V call is TRBV19, the J call TRBJ1-5; D remains ambiguous. Germline CDR1 and CDR2: LNHDA and SQIVND (reference sequence). The V gene lost 4 bases and the J gene lost 0 bases, with 16 bases spanning the gap. The CDR3 consists of 17 residues. The DNA for the CDR3 is TGTGCCAGTAGTACGGTCAGTCCTATTCATAGCAATCAGCCCCAGCATTTT. Translated, it gives CASSTVSPIHSNQPQHF.

This sequence joins TRBV28 and TRBJ2-1, with 12 bases identical to TRBD2. V shed 5 bases, J shed 6 bases, and the junction held 5 bases outside the gene matches. The CDR3 has 15 residues. The germline CDR1 and CDR2 sequences are MDHEN and SYDVKM. Here the CDR3 reads CASSLAGGPGNEQFF. CDR3 DNA sequence: TGTGCCAGCAGTCTAGCGGGGGGGCCGGGCAATGAGCAGTTCTTC.

CDR3 DNA sequence: TGCGCCAGCAGTGACGCGGGAGGGATGTCCTACGAGCAGTACTTC. Amino acid sequence: CASSDAGGMSYEQYF. The V gene is TRBV10-2, the J gene TRBJ2-7; 9 nucleotides align to TRBD2. CDR1 is WSHSY, CDR2 SAAADI, per germline. V lost 3 bases and J lost 1; bases outside the gene matches: 4. There are 15 residues in the CDR3.

This chain joins TRBV27 and TRBJ2-7; TRBD1 matches at 7 bases. Germline V gene lookup returns CDR1 MNHEY and CDR2 SMNVEV (reference sequence). V was pared by 4 bases and J by 1 base, with 4 bases of the junction left unmatched. The CDR3 consists of 14 residues. The CDR3 loop reads CASSSPGQSYEQYF. CDR3 nucleotide sequence: TGTGCCAGCAGTTCCCCGGGACAGTCCTACGAGCAGTACTTC.

The V gene is TRBV7-2, the J gene TRBJ1-5; D is unresolved. V lost 2 bases and J 9 bases, leaving 8 bases between the germline ends. The CDR3 is made up of 12 amino acids. The germline CDR1 and CDR2 sequences are SGHTA and FQGNSA. The CDR3 sequence is CASSLSGRPQHF. The CDR3 nucleotides are TGTGCCAGCAGCTTATCTGGTAGGCCCCAGCATTTT.

The chain couples TRBV2 to TRBJ1-1; D is possibly TRBD1 (6 bases). The CDR3 sequence is 13 residues long. V lost 7 bases, J lost 5 bases, and 14 bases lay in between. Germline assignment: CDR1 SNHLY and CDR2 FYNNEI. The CDR3 DNA is TGTGCCAGCATGTATCAGGGGCGAACTGAAGCTTTCTTT. It specifies CASMYQGRTEAFF.

The rearrangement uses TRBV28 and TRBJ1-2; D possibly corresponds to TRBD1 (5 bases). This CDR3 is built from 12 residues. Trimming removed 9 bases at V and 4 bases at J, with 12 bases between. Per germline, CDR1 MDHEN and CDR2 SYDVKM. The CDR3 reads CASAQGAYGYTF. The CDR3 region has the DNA TGTGCCAGTGCCCAGGGTGCCTATGGCTACACCTTC.

The chain uses TRBV11-3 and TRBJ2-2; the match to TRBD2 covers 8 bases. Germline loops: CDR1 SGHNT, CDR2 YENEEA. The CDR3 totals 14 residues. After removal of 5 bases from V and 1 base from J, the junction contained 0 bases not matched to a gene. This CDR3 is CASSTSGNTGELFF. The CDR3 DNA is TGTGCCAGCAGCACTAGCGGGAACACCGGGGAGCTGTTTTTT. Filled out from reference TRBV11-3 and TRBJ2-2, the complete variable domain reads EAGVVQSPRYKIIEKKQPVAFWCNPISGHNTLYWYLQNLGQGPELLIRYENEEAVDDSQLPKDRFSAERLKGVDSTLKIQPAELGDSAVYLCASSTSGNTGELFFGEGSRLTVL.

This rearrangement joins TRBV7-9 to TRBJ2-2; D is perhaps TRBD2 (6 bases). The germline V gene encodes CDR1 SEHNR and CDR2 FQNEAQ (reference sequence). Trimming left V 6 bases short and J 1 base short, with 9 bases between. CDR3 size: 14 residues. CDR3 sequence reads: CASRQGLNTGELFF. Here the CDR3 DNA reads TGTGCCAGCAGGCAGGGACTGAACACCGGGGAGCTGTTTTTT.

The chain has TRBV11-1 and TRBJ2-7; no clear D. Germline V gene sequence: CDR1 SGHAT, CDR2 FQDESV (reference sequence). V lost 0 bases and J 2 bases, leaving 5 bases between the germline ends. The CDR3 covers 13 residues. CDR3 coding DNA: TGTGCCAGCAGCTTAGCTTCGCCCTACGAGCAGTACTTC. Translating gives CASSLASPYEQYF.

Regarding this clone: This specimen includes other DNA sequences encoding the same CDR3. The chain employs TRBV19 and TRBJ1-5; unclear D gene. Per the germline V gene, CDR1 is LNHDA and CDR2 is SQIVND (reference sequence). Trimming took 3 bases from V and 0 from J, leaving 3 bases between them. This CDR3 spans 13 amino acids. The CDR3 loop reads CASSIASNQPQHF. Written as DNA, the CDR3 is TGTGCCAGTAGTATCGCTAGCAATCAGCCCCAGCATTTT.

CDR3 sequence (DNA): TGTGCCAGCAGCGGGAGCATATCCGGCTACGAGCAGTACTTC. It is translated as CASSGSISGYEQYF. This chain uses TRBV7-2 with TRBJ2-7; D is perhaps TRBD2 (5 bases). The V end lost 5 bases, the J end lost 3 bases, and 14 bases lay between the germline ends. Germline loops: CDR1 SGHTA, CDR2 FQGNSA. This CDR3 has 14 amino acids.

This clone has just one count. The rearrangement uses TRBV12-3 or TRBV12-4 and TRBJ2-1; 9 bases match TRBD2. With 3 bases clipped from V and 14 bases from J, the junction kept 5 bases outside the gene matches. The CDR3 is 12 amino acids. CDR3 DNA: TGTGCCAGCAGTTTGGGCGGGGGGGACGAGTTCTTC. This translates into CASSLGGGDEFF.

This clone was picked up a small number of times. CDR3 in DNA: TGTGCCAGCAGTTACTCGATCTTGGGATATGGCTACACCTTC. It translates to CASSYSILGYGYTF. The chain employs TRBV6-2 or TRBV6-3 and TRBJ1-2, with D hard to call. CDR1 is MNHEY, CDR2 SVGEGT, per germline. The CDR3 contains 14 residues. Trimming left V 0 bases short and J 5 bases short, with 10 bases between.

The rearrangement joins TRBV28 to TRBJ2-4; TRBD1 agrees at 9 bases. Germline CDR1 reads MDHEN; CDR2 reads SYDVKM. There are 13 residues in the CDR3. The junction had 4 bases not matched to a gene; V was cut back by 6 bases and J by 7 bases. The CDR3 nucleotides are TGTGCCAGCAGATTGACAGGGGGGAACATTCAGTACTTC. Protein: CASRLTGGNIQYF.

The rearrangement links TRBV11-2 to TRBJ2-3, with D tentatively TRBD1 or TRBD2 (5 bases each). Germline V gene sequence: CDR1 SGHAT, CDR2 FQNNGV. Trimming shortened V by 1 base and J by 11 bases, and 16 bases separated the two germline ends. The CDR3 extends over 14 amino acids. In DNA, the CDR3 is TGTGCCAGCAGCTTAGCCGGACAAAACCGGGGGCAGTATTTT. Translation gives CASSLAGQNRGQYF.